The clone carrying this TCR beta chain has just one count. These data come from a study of T cells in Graves' hyperthyroidism and ophthalmopathy. From germline, CDR1 is MGHDK and CDR2 SYGVNS. V lost 8 bases and J lost 5, with 10 bases in between. CDR3 size: 11 residues. Amplified TCR beta CDR3 regions derived from RNA transcripts. TCR CDR3 regions were first amplified by RT-PCR with HTBI primers. TCRdb reprocessed the multiplex PCR reads with MiXCR, giving one entry per CDR3 protein. The table records approximately 590,000 distinct CDR3 sequences, about 15% of them present only once. Sequenced sample: blood. This chain joins TRBV25-1 and TRBJ2-7, with no clear D. This receptor was taken from a woman in her 30s with Graves' hyperthyroidism. The CDR3 loop is CASGQVDEQYF. Here the CDR3 DNA reads TGTGCCAGCGGGCAGGTTGACGAGCAGTACTTC.